This T cell receptor (beta chain) was obtained from a study of identical twins. V was cut by 5 bases and J by 1 base, with 15 bases left in between. The CDR3 covers 15 residues. Germline CDR1 and CDR2: SEHNR and FQNEAQ (reference sequence). This clonotype occurred a few times. One entry per CDR3 protein, called by TCRdb with MiXCR from the 5' RACE reads. Here the sample spans hundreds of thousands of distinct CDR3 sequences, 21% being singletons. This sample was also put to use in a study of T cells expressing NK-cell markers.

The origin of this receptor is a woman between 18 and 29 years old in good health. Sequenced material: PBMCs. This chain connects TRBV7-9 to TRBJ2-7, with a possible D match to TRBD1 (6 bases). The CDR3 DNA is TGTGCCAGCAGCCCCCCGGACAGAGATTCCTACGAGCAGTACTTC. Translated: CASSPPDRDSYEQYF.